A single TCR beta chain is shown here with its context. What this receptor recognizes is not known. There are no base qualities to consult, and no much larger clone falls within one base. This entry comes from a study of blood T cell dynamics during melanoma immunotherapy (dated by TCRdb to about 2020). Describing the broader study: All patients had metastatic melanoma and were given first-line pembrolizumab or nivolumab plus ipilimumab as standard of care in the United Kingdom. To find early correlates of response, peripheral T cell receptor repertoires were profiled in metastatic melanoma patients before and after one cycle of checkpoint inhibitor therapy. Consecutive patients formed a training cohort, and a further independent group of patients from the same centre was pooled into an external validation set. Overall results and qualifications from the work: Unlike progressors, patients who went on to achieve disease control showed a bifurcated reorganization of the PBMC repertoire at W3, with either increased clonality or increased diversity. The study could not determine whether the T cell clones driving repertoire changes were melanoma-specific or reflected general immune activation. The relatively small sample size was acknowledged as something that could potentially limit how far the results can be generalized.

V loses 5 bases, J loses 5 bases, and the germline ends lie 16 bases apart. CDR1 and CDR2 are drawn from the germline V gene: SGHRS, YFSETQ. The CDR3 goes from the cysteine to the phenylalanine over 14 residues. Here the CDR3 DNA is all that survives: 42 bases in frame from base 1. The sample's time point label is to be understood as: week 3, after first cycle of checkpoint inhibitor. Blood samples were taken before treatment (T0) and at week 3 (W3), following the first cycle of checkpoint blockade. Except for a couple of patients with rapid clinical progression, response was assessed 12 weeks after the first infusion by RECIST 1.1; disease control meant complete response, partial response or stable disease. Patients were excluded for prior systemic cancer treatment, concomitant immunosuppressant therapy or synchronous other active malignancies. TCR beta was sequenced in both bulk PBMC and plasma cell-free DNA in order to track circulating cells as well as T cell turnover. PBMC were isolated from blood with Lymphoprep and SepMate tubes, followed by red cell lysis. QIAamp DNA Blood Mini kits were used to extract DNA from both PBMC and sorted T cell subsets.

A fixed 350 ng of DNA was loaded for every bulk PBMC sample. The immunoSEQ TCRb Assay kit was used according to manufacturer instructions to amplify TCR beta CDR3 sequences from genomic DNA. The KAPA Library Quantification Kit for Illumina platforms was used to quantify pooled libraries by qPCR. Pooled libraries were clustered at roughly 0.6-1.2 pM and sequenced on an Illumina NextSeq 500. As for how the authors treated the data: TCR data were analyzed using immunoSEQ ANALYZER and the R LymphoSeq package. A rearrangement efficiency score was calculated as productive divided by the sum of productive and non-productive CDR3 sequences. Clonality was measured with the Gini coefficient and diversity with the Renyi index at alpha=1, and both measures were compared pairwise between timepoints within each patient. In LymphoSeq, clonal relatedness was computed with an edit distance of 3 and repertoire similarity was computed with the Bhattacharyya coefficient. To classify response, a linear discriminant analysis based on week-3 changes in clonality and diversity was built using the R MASS and caret packages. TCRdb took this table from immuneACCESS and kept in-frame rearrangements with V and J called. Such tables lack part of the clones; where checked against another copy, unresolved V genes explain under half of the gap, and the rest is unexplained. From that table come the V and J calls and clone size; the DNA was used to work out D and trimming. In this sample the table shows 7,500 to 9,500 clones, under 90% of which occur a single time. The top ten hold around 4.9% of the sample.

The sample was blood, taken from a patient treated with checkpoint blockade. This chain is built from TRBV5-1 and TRBJ2-5; matching of 6 bases hints at TRBD2 as the D gene. The TCR was taken from a human donor with melanoma. Here the CDR3 is given as CASSPGLGVETQYF. The sequenced DNA is TGCGCCAGCAGTCCGGGACTCGGGGTGGAGACCCAGTACTTC.